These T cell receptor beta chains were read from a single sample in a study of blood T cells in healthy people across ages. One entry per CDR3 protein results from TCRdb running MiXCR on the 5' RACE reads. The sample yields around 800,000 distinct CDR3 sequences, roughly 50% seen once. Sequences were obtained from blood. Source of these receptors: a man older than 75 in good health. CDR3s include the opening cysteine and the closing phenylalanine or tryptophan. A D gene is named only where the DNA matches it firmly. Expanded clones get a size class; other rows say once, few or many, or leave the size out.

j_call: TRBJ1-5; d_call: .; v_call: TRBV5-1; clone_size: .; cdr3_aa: CASSLETDQPQHF; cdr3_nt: TGCGCCAGCAGCTTGGAGACAGATCAGCCCCAGCATTTT
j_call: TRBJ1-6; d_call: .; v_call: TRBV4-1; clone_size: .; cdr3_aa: CASSQDRGLGSPLHF; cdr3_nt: TGCGCCAGCAGCCAAGACAGGGGACTGGGTTCACCCCTCCACTTT
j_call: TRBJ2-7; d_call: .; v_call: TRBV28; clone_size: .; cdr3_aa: CASSLRSREQYF; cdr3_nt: TGTGCCAGCAGTTTGCGGTCACGGGAGCAGTACTTC
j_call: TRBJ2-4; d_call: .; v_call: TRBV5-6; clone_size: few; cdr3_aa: CASSLVGPASTIDLTQYF; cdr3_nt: TGTGCCAGCAGCTTGGTCGGGCCCGCTTCAACCATCGATTTGACGCAGTACTTC
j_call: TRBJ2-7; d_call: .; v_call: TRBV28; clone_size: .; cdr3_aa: CASSLPLSSYNEQYF; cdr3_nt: TGTGCCAGCAGTTTGCCCCTCAGCTCCTACAATGAGCAGTACTTC
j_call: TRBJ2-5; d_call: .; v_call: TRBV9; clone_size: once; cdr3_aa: CASSVSGWETQYF; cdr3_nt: TGTGCCAGCAGCGTTAGCGGCTGGGAGACCCAGTACTTC
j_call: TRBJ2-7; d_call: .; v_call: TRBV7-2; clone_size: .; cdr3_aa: CASSFAGRLVYREQYF; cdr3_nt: TGTGCCAGCAGCTTTGCGGGCCGGCTAGTTTATCGCGAGCAGTACTTC
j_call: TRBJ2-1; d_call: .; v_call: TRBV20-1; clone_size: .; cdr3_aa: CSARDTGVRNEQFF; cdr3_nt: TGCAGTGCTAGAGATACGGGAGTCAGGAATGAGCAGTTCTTC
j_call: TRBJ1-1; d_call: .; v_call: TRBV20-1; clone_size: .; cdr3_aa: CSARNSPTEAFF; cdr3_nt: TGCAGTGCTAGGAACAGCCCCACTGAAGCTTTCTTT
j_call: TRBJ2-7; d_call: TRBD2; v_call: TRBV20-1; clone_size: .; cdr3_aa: CSALSGLAGAEYEQYF; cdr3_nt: TGCAGTGCTCTATCGGGACTAGCGGGAGCGGAATACGAGCAGTACTTC
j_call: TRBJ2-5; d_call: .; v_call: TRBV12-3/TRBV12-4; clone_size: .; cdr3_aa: CASSFSMVETQYF; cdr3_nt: TGTGCCAGCAGCTTTAGCATGGTAGAGACCCAGTACTTC
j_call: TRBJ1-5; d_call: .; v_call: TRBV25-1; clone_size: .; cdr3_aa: CASSIGGSNQPQHF; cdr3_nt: TGTGCCAGCAGTATAGGAGGGAGCAATCAGCCCCAGCATTTT
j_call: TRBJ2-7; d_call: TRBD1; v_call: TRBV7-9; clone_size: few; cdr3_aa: CASSPRDRDFYEQYF; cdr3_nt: TGTGCCAGCAGCCCCCGGGACAGGGATTTCTACGAGCAGTACTTC
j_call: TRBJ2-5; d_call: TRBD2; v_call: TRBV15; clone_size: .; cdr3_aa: CATSREIPPSGRSFQAETQYF; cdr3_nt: TGTGCCACCAGCAGAGAGATTCCCCCGAGCGGGAGGAGTTTTCAAGCAGAGACCCAGTACTTC
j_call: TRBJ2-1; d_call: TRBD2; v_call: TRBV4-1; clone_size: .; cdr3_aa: CASSRTAGRADNEQFF; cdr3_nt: TGCGCCAGCAGCCGGACGGCCGGGAGGGCCGACAATGAGCAGTTCTTC
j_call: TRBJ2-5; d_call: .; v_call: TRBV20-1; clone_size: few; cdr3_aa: CSALEVSQETQYF; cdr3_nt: TGCAGTGCCTTGGAGGTCAGCCAAGAGACCCAGTACTTC
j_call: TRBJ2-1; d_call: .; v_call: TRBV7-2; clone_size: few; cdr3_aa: CASSLGGSQNEQFF; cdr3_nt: TGTGCCAGCAGCTTAGGTGGCTCCCAAAATGAGCAGTTCTTC